Listed below are T cell receptor beta chains from one sample, sequenced in a study of post-analysis software for immune sequencing data. TCRdb used MiXCR to reprocess the PCR reads, holding one entry per CDR3 protein. The sample consists of about 620,000 distinct CDR3 sequences, 44% of them appearing once. Sample: blood. These receptors were collected from a girl aged 5-17 years with multiple sclerosis. The CDR3 runs from the conserved cysteine through the conserved F or W. The order of the fields is CDR3 length, J gene, V gene, D gene, clone size, CDR3 protein, CDR3 DNA. A D gene is named only where the DNA matches it firmly. Some rows mark clone size as missing; the rest say once, few, many or name a class of expanded clone.

>15|TRBJ2-5|TRBV7-6|NA|few
CASTLSEGRAAEQYF
TGTGCCAGCACCCTGTCTGAGGGCAGGGCGGCAGAGCAGTACTTC
>14|TRBJ1-2|TRBV18|NA|NA
CASSPPTGTFGYTF
TGTGCCAGCTCACCTCCTACCGGGACCTTTGGCTACACCTTC
>14|TRBJ2-1|TRBV5-1|NA|NA
CASSLAGLGNEQFF
TGCGCCAGCAGCTTGGCGGGGTTAGGCAATGAGCAGTTCTTC
>15|TRBJ2-7|TRBV6-1|TRBD1|few
CASSEIDRGSSEQYF
TGTGCCAGCAGTGAAATCGACAGGGGAAGTTCCGAGCAGTACTTC
>15|TRBJ2-5|TRBV3-1|NA|NA
CASSQDLDPPETQYF
TGTGCCAGCAGCCAAGACTTGGACCCTCCGGAGACCCAGTACTTC
>14|TRBJ2-3|TRBV12-3/TRBV12-4|NA|NA
CASSNAGRADTQYF
TGTGCCAGCAGTAACGCAGGAAGAGCAGATACGCAGTATTTT
>14|TRBJ2-7|TRBV6-2/TRBV6-3|TRBD1|few
CASSYTGQDYEQYF
TGTGCCAGCAGTTACACGGGACAGGACTACGAGCAGTACTTC
>14|TRBJ1-2|TRBV13|NA|NA
CASSFPWGGHGYTF
TGTGCCAGCAGCTTCCCGTGGGGGGGGCATGGCTACACCTTC
>16|TRBJ1-2|TRBV9|NA|NA
CASSVGTGGEGYVYTF
TGTGCCAGCAGCGTAGGGACCGGGGGCGAAGGCTATGTCTACACCTTC
>13|TRBJ2-7|TRBV13|NA|NA
CASLSQPCYEQYF
TGTGCCAGCCTGAGTCAGCCCTGCTACGAGCAGTACTTC
>14|TRBJ2-7|TRBV27|TRBD2|few
CASSFSGASYEQYF
TGTGCCAGCAGTTTCAGCGGGGCCTCCTACGAGCAGTACTTC
>15|TRBJ2-3|TRBV7-9|NA|few
CASAMDGGPTDTQYF
TGTGCCAGCGCTATGGACGGGGGGCCCACAGATACGCAGTATTTT
>16|TRBJ2-5|TRBV12-3/TRBV12-4|NA|few
CASSLRITRRQETQYF
TGTGCCAGCAGTTTACGGATTACACGTCGCCAAGAGACCCAGTACTTC
>15|TRBJ1-5|TRBV24-1|NA|once
CATSDRGASNQPQHF
TGTGCCACCAGTGATCGGGGAGCCTCCAATCAGCCCCAGCATTTT
>16|TRBJ2-7|TRBV7-9|NA|NA
CASSLDKRTPSYEQYF
TGTGCCAGCAGCTTAGACAAGCGGACACCCTCTTACGAGCAGTACTTC
>12|TRBJ1-1|TRBV12-3/TRBV12-4|NA|few
CASMDLNTEAFF
TGTGCCAGCATGGACCTGAACACTGAAGCTTTCTTT
>15|TRBJ2-7|TRBV7-6|TRBD2|NA
CASSLEAGFKGEQYF
TGTGCCAGCAGCTTGGAAGCGGGATTCAAGGGGGAGCAGTACTTC
>15|TRBJ1-2|TRBV2|NA|few
CASSEGPRANYGYTF
TGTGCCAGCAGTGAAGGTCCGAGAGCTAACTATGGCTACACCTTC
>15|TRBJ2-7|TRBV11-2|NA|NA
CASTRKRRQSYEQYF
TGTGCCAGCACCCGGAAGAGACGACAGTCCTACGAGCAGTACTTC
>16|TRBJ2-3|TRBV5-4|NA|NA
CASSLQLTTSTGTQYF
TGTGCCAGCAGCTTGCAACTAACTACTAGCACAGGTACGCAGTATTTT
>15|TRBJ2-5|TRBV12-3/TRBV12-4|TRBD2|NA
CASRGLAGIQETQYF
TGTGCCAGCAGGGGACTAGCGGGGATCCAAGAGACCCAGTACTTC
>11|TRBJ1-1|TRBV30|NA|NA
CAWQGGTEAFF
TGTGCCTGGCAGGGAGGCACTGAAGCTTTCTTT
>15|TRBJ2-5|TRBV20-1|TRBD2|few
CSARVLAGVQETQYF
TGCAGTGCTAGAGTACTAGCGGGAGTTCAAGAGACCCAGTACTTC
>11|TRBJ2-7|TRBV29-1|TRBD1|NA
CSVYRGYEQYF
TGCAGCGTCTACAGGGGCTACGAGCAGTACTTC
>11|TRBJ1-4|TRBV20-1|NA|few
CRSGHREKLFF
TGCAGATCGGGACATAGGGAAAAACTGTTTTTT
>13|TRBJ2-1|TRBV5-1|NA|NA
CASSLGSSYEQFF
TGCGCCAGCAGCTTAGGGAGTAGTTATGAGCAGTTCTTC
>16|TRBJ2-6|TRBV27|NA|few
CASSQGTFSGANVLTF
TGTGCCAGCAGCCAGGGAACCTTCTCTGGGGCCAACGTCCTGACTTTC
>17|TRBJ2-1|TRBV5-6|NA|NA
CASSLEWPVSSYNEQFF
TGTGCCAGCAGCTTGGAGTGGCCAGTGAGCTCCTACAATGAGCAGTTCTTC
>17|TRBJ2-3|TRBV7-2|NA|NA
CASSLFPGTLATDTQYF
TGTGCCAGCAGCTTATTCCCCGGGACACTCGCGACAGATACGCAGTATTTT
>16|TRBJ2-3|TRBV5-8|TRBD1|few
CASSLHQTGARDTQYF
TGTGCCAGCAGCTTGCATCAGACAGGGGCCCGGGATACGCAGTATTTT
>14|TRBJ2-1|TRBV29-1|NA|NA
CSGTRVSELNEQFF
TGCAGCGGGACCAGGGTTTCGGAGCTAAATGAGCAGTTCTTC
>14|TRBJ2-7|TRBV20-1|NA|few
CSARDGSAGREQYF
TGCAGTGCTAGAGATGGCTCGGCAGGACGCGAGCAGTACTTC
>13|TRBJ2-5|TRBV10-3|TRBD1|few
CAISEGQGETQYF
TGTGCCATCAGTGAGGGACAGGGAGAGACCCAGTACTTC
>15|TRBJ1-2|TRBV7-8|NA|few
CASSLDDVGYYGYTF
TGTGCCAGCAGCTTAGACGATGTCGGCTACTATGGCTACACCTTC
>14|TRBJ2-3|TRBV12-3/TRBV12-4|TRBD2|NA
CASSFSGGQDTQYF
TGTGCCAGCAGTTTCTCGGGGGGGCAAGATACGCAGTATTTT
>19|TRBJ2-3|TRBV6-5|TRBD2|NA
CASSSSPGTSEGAVDTQYF
TGTGCCAGCAGTTCAAGTCCCGGGACTAGCGAGGGGGCAGTAGATACGCAGTATTTT
>16|TRBJ2-7|TRBV13|TRBD1|NA
CASSLYAGQGIHEQYF
TGTGCCAGCAGCCTCTACGCGGGACAGGGGATCCACGAGCAGTACTTC
>16|TRBJ1-2|TRBV20-1|NA|NA
CSAASFLGSGGYGYTF
TGCAGTGCTGCCAGTTTCCTCGGGTCCGGGGGCTATGGCTACACCTTC
>16|TRBJ2-3|TRBV12-3/TRBV12-4|NA|NA
CASSLMRSSSTDTQYF
TGTGCCAGCAGTTTAATGCGCTCCTCTAGCACAGATACGCAGTATTTT
>12|TRBJ2-4|TRBV20-1|NA|NA
CSFIDRQNIQYF
TGCAGTTTTATAGACCGACAAAACATTCAGTACTTC
>15|TRBJ2-1|TRBV24-1|NA|NA
CATGDRDSPYNEQFF
TGTGCCACCGGGGACCGGGACTCGCCCTACAATGAGCAGTTCTTC
>15|TRBJ2-1|TRBV7-9|TRBD1|NA
CASSLAITGGDEQFF
TGTGCCAGCAGCTTAGCAATCACAGGGGGCGATGAGCAGTTCTTC
>15|TRBJ2-2|TRBV4-2|NA|NA
CASSQDGSETGELFF
TGTGCCAGCAGCCAAGACGGGAGTGAGACCGGGGAGCTGTTTTTT
>14|TRBJ1-1|TRBV20-1|TRBD1|NA
CSAREQGGASEAFF
TGCAGTGCTAGAGAACAAGGGGGCGCATCTGAAGCTTTCTTT
>16|TRBJ2-3|TRBV12-3/TRBV12-4|TRBD1|NA
CASSSGQVTPADTQYF
TGTGCCAGCAGTTCCGGACAGGTGACTCCCGCAGATACGCAGTATTTT
>13|TRBJ2-4|TRBV2|NA|NA
CASSVGPQNIQYF
TGTGCCAGCAGTGTGGGACCCCAAAACATTCAGTACTTC
>13|TRBJ2-4|TRBV20-1|NA|few
CSARNSAKNIQYF
TGCAGTGCAAGGAACTCCGCCAAAAACATTCAGTACTTC
>15|TRBJ1-5|TRBV27|TRBD1|few
CASRLHRGGNQPQHF
TGTGCCAGCAGACTCCACAGGGGCGGCAATCAGCCCCAGCATTTT
>15|TRBJ1-2|TRBV6-1|TRBD1|NA
CASSDIGQGNYGYTF
TGTGCCAGCAGTGATATTGGACAGGGGAACTATGGCTACACCTTC
>14|TRBJ1-3|TRBV28|TRBD1|NA
CASRAGGTGNTIYF
TGTGCCAGCAGAGCAGGGGGCACTGGAAACACCATATATTTT
>12|TRBJ1-1|TRBV12-3/TRBV12-4|NA|NA
CASSPGHLEAFF
TGTGCCAGCAGCCCCGGACACCTTGAAGCTTTCTTT
>19|TRBJ2-6|TRBV27|TRBD2|NA
CASSPGGGQSLSGANVRTF
TGTGCCAGCAGTCCTGGGGGGGGTCAGAGCCTCTCTGGGGCCAACGTCCGGACTTTC
>18|TRBJ2-3|TRBV12-3/TRBV12-4|TRBD1|NA
CASSLSPAGGDSTDTQYF
TGTGCCAGCAGTTTATCCCCAGCAGGGGGAGATAGCACAGATACGCAGTATTTT
>14|TRBJ1-2|TRBV6-2/TRBV6-3|NA|few
CASSYSTAGYGYTF
TGTGCCAGCAGTTACTCGACAGCCGGCTATGGCTACACCTTC
>15|TRBJ2-5|TRBV4-1|NA|NA
CASSQEITNPGAQYF
TGCGCCAGCAGCCAAGAGATTACGAACCCGGGGGCCCAGTACTTC
>15|TRBJ1-2|TRBV20-1|NA|NA
CSARDGAQGWHGYTF
TGCAGTGCTAGAGATGGGGCCCAGGGTTGGCATGGCTACACCTTC
>14|TRBJ2-3|TRBV7-3|NA|few
CASSPSTLRDTQYF
TGTGCCAGCAGCCCAAGCACCTTGAGAGATACGCAGTATTTT